This TCR beta chain was obtained from a study of shared clonotypes between healthy human individuals. Study-level findings and limits: What naive subsets generally showed was a larger estimated richness than memory subsets showed.

TCRdb's table, derived via immunoSEQ multiplex PCR, lists solely in-frame clones and lacks some. In the table there are about 2.4 million clones, more than 85% of which are singletons. Comments on this clone: The antigen is unknown. An end of the junction differs from the germline gene, which may be a read error.

The receptor was derived from a man between 18 and 35 years old in good health. Some clones in this sample may be carry-over from other donors' samples. The sequenced material came from naive CD4+ T cells from PBMCs. Described subset: CD45RA+ positively selected.

The CDR3 reads CASSLGQGDYGCTF. The CDR3 region has the DNA TGTGCCAGCAGCTTGGGACAGGGGGACTATGGCTGCACCTTC. The gene calls are TRBV28 and TRBJ1-2; 11 bases match TRBD1. Germline lookup yields CDR1 MDHEN and CDR2 SYDVKM. The CDR3 spans 14 residues.